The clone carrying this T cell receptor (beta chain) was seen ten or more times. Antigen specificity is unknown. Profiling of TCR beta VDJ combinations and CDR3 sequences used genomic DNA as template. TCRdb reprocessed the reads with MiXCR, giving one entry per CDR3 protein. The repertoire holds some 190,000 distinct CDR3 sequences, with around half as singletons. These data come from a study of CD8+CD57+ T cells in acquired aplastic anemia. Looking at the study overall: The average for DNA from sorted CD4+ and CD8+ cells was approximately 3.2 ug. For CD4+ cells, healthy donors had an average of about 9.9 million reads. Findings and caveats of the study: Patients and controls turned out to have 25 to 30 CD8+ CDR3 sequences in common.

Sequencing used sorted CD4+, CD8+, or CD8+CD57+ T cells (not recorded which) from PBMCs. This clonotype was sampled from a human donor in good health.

The chain's CDR3 is CASSQLAGTTYEQYF. The CDR3 DNA sequence: TGCGCCAGCAGCCAATTGGCCGGGACCACCTACGAGCAGTACTTC. The V and J genes are TRBV4-1 and TRBJ2-7; perhaps D is TRBD1 or TRBD2 (5 bases each). Trimming removed 2 bases from V and 2 bases from J, with 13 bases in between. The CDR3 has 15 residues. From germline, CDR1 is MGHRA and CDR2 YSYEKL.